These 2 T cell receptor beta chains were all obtained from the same sample, sequenced in a study of siplizumab effects on memory and regulatory T cells. Clones were read by immunoSEQ multiplex PCR, and TCRdb kept only the in-frame ones, dropping some. This repertoire shows some 100,000 clones, 90% to 95% found once; its top ten account for approximately 7.1%. Sequenced: CD8+ T cells sorted from blood. The source is a human donor in good health.

The gene calls are TRBV5-6 and TRBJ2-3; 7 bases match TRBD2. This CDR3 has 18 residues. Germline CDR1 SGHDT, CDR2 YYEEEE. Trimming removed 1 base from V and 1 base from J; junction bases left unmatched: 12. CDR3 protein: CASSLRFGLADRTDTQYF. The CDR3 nucleotides are TGTGCCAGCAGCTTGCGATTCGGTCTAGCGGACCGCACAGATACGCAGTATTTT.

The V gene is TRBV19, the J gene TRBJ2-7; D is undetermined. V was cut by 3 bases and J by 3 bases, with 12 bases left in between. This CDR3 comprises 14 residues. The germline CDR1 and CDR2 sequences are LNHDA and SQIVND (reference sequence). The CDR3, as DNA: TGTGCCAGTAGTATCACTGGGATCAGCTACGAGCAGTACTTC. Amino acid sequence: CASSITGISYEQYF.